The 30 T cell receptor beta chains in this list originate from one sample, sequenced in a study of cytomegalovirus exposure and HLA in healthy donors. The primer mix had 60 Vbeta and 13 Jbeta primers. Assay used: immunoSEQ multiplex PCR; TCRdb lists only in-frame clones, some missing. The top ten hold 15% of the sample, which has around 200,000 clones, about three quarters seen once. Material for sequencing was PBMCs. The receptors shown here come from a man aged 40-50 years in good health and CMV-seronegative.

This chain connects TRBV7-6 to TRBJ1-1, with TRBD1 matching 9 bases. This CDR3 region has 15 residues. J gave up 7 bases and V 5 bases, and 11 bases lay outside the gene matches. The germline CDR1 and CDR2 sequences are SGHVS and FNYEAQ. The CDR3 loop reads CASSAGDRDRFEAFF. The CDR3 DNA reads as TGTGCCAGCAGCGCCGGGGACAGGGACCGGTTTGAAGCTTTCTTT.

V usage is TRBV28 and J usage is TRBJ2-7, with 9 bases aligning to TRBD2. Germline V gene lookup returns CDR1 MDHEN and CDR2 SYDVKM. The V and J ends lost 6 bases and 0 bases, in that order; junction bases with no gene match: 12. The CDR3 runs to 17 residues. The CDR3: CASSSVGASGNSYEQYF. In DNA form, the CDR3 reads TGTGCCAGCAGCTCCGTGGGGGCTAGCGGGAACTCCTACGAGCAGTACTTC.

This chain links TRBV7-9 with TRBJ1-2; D ambiguous. Trimming stripped 7 bases from V and 1 base from J, with 13 bases between. Germline-derived CDR1 and CDR2 are SEHNR and FQNEAQ (reference sequence). The CDR3 totals 14 residues. The CDR3 here is CASITLGSNYGYTF. The CDR3 nucleotides are TGTGCCAGCATCACTTTGGGGAGTAACTATGGCTACACCTTC.

The chain has TRBV6-1 and TRBJ2-7; maybe TRBD1 (5 bases). Trimming cost V 7 bases and J 0 bases, with 10 bases left between them. The CDR3 has 13 residues. In germline, CDR1 is MNHNS, CDR2 SASEGT. Here the CDR3 reads CASTLTVSYEQYF. CDR3 sequence (DNA): TGTGCCAGCACCCTGACAGTCTCCTACGAGCAGTACTTC.

This clone came up once. The chain uses TRBV2 and TRBJ1-5; TRBD1 matches at 7 bases. CDR3 length equals 13 residues. In germline, CDR1 is SNHLY, CDR2 FYNNEI. V gave up 8 bases and J gave up 8 bases; unmatched junction bases: 9. The CDR3 loop is CASQTGHFEPQHF. The CDR3 nucleotides are TGTGCCAGCCAGACAGGGCATTTCGAGCCCCAGCATTTT.

The genes are TRBV7-3 and TRBJ2-3; D possibly corresponds to TRBD2 (6 bases). Looked up from germline, CDR1 is SGHTA and CDR2 is FQGTGA. This CDR3 spans 16 amino acids. The V and J ends lost 5 bases and 3 bases respectively, with 18 bases between them. The CDR3 spells CASSPLSGGRTDTQYF. The CDR3 nucleotides are TGTGCCAGCAGCCCCCTTAGCGGAGGGCGGACAGATACGCAGTATTTT.

The sample holds a few counts of this clone. This chain joins TRBV19 and TRBJ1-3, with 8 bases lining up with TRBD1. Germline V CDR1 and CDR2: LNHDA, SQIVND (reference sequence). This CDR3 contains 15 residues. J was trimmed by 1 base and V by 6 bases; bases with no gene match: 5. CDR3 sequence (DNA): TGTGCCAGTAGGGCTGACAGGGGTTCTGGAAACACCATATATTTT. It translates to CASRADRGSGNTIYF. Together with reference TRBV19 and TRBJ1-3, the CDR3 gives the full variable domain: DGGITQSPKYLFRKEGQNVTLSCEQNLNHDAMYWYRQDPGQGLRLIYYSQIVNDFQKGDIAEGYSVSREKKESFPLTVTSAQKNPTAFYLCASRADRGSGNTIYFGEGSWLTVV.

V and J are TRBV7-8 and TRBJ2-1, with 8 bases identical to TRBD1. Germline trimming cut 5 bases from V and 2 bases from J; bases unmatched to any gene: 8. CDR1 is SGHVS, CDR2 FQNEAQ, per germline. The CDR3 has 16 residues. The CDR3 loop is CASSPRTGGTYNEQFF. For the CDR3, the DNA is TGTGCCAGCAGCCCCCGTACAGGGGGAACCTACAATGAGCAGTTCTTC.

This sequence joins TRBV29-1 and TRBJ1-2, with 7 bases matching TRBD1. Losses at the gene ends were 4 bases for V and 8 bases for J; bases not matched to a gene: 4. Germline V gene lookup returns CDR1 SQVTM and CDR2 ANQGSEA. The CDR3 has 11 amino acids. The CDR3 region has the DNA TGCAGCGTTGGGGACAGAAGCGGCTACACCTTC. Translating gives CSVGDRSGYTF.

V and J are TRBV7-2 and TRBJ2-5, with D possibly TRBD2 on 5 matching bases. V was clipped by 5 bases and J by 4 bases, with 11 bases between them. The CDR3 extends over 13 amino acids. Germline CDR1 is SGHTA and CDR2 is FQGNSA. The CDR3 DNA sequence: TGTGCCAGCAGCGGAGGAGCCTCAGAGACCCAGTACTTC. It encodes CASSGGASETQYF.

The chain carries TRBV13 and TRBJ2-4, with D possibly TRBD2 on 6 matching bases. This CDR3 comprises 18 residues. Trimming cost V 4 bases and J 0 bases, with 19 bases left between them. The germline V gene encodes CDR1 PRHDT and CDR2 FYEKMQ (reference sequence). The CDR3: CASSSGGNLPLAKNIQYF. The CDR3 DNA reads as TGTGCCAGCAGCTCCGGGGGAAATCTACCCCTAGCCAAAAACATTCAGTACTTC.

The table lists this clone with a few counts. The chain employs TRBV4-3 and TRBJ2-1, with 12 bases that match TRBD2. The V and J ends lost 3 bases and 9 bases, in that order; junction bases with no gene match: 9. The CDR3 extends over 16 amino acids. The germline V gene has CDR1 LGHNA and CDR2 YSLEER. The CDR3 spells CASSQTLAGGPGEQFF. CDR3 coding DNA: TGCGCCAGCAGCCAGACTCTAGCGGGGGGGCCCGGTGAGCAGTTCTTC.

V and J are TRBV2 and TRBJ1-1; no definite D call. V gave up 7 bases and J gave up 3 bases, with 12 bases separating them. This CDR3 contains 13 residues. CDR1 and CDR2 from the germline V gene are SNHLY and FYNNEI. CDR3 loop: CASTPKRDTEAFF. The CDR3 nucleotides are TGTGCCAGCACTCCAAAACGGGACACTGAAGCTTTCTTT.

The genes are TRBV7-2 and TRBJ2-3; 12 nucleotides line up with TRBD2. This CDR3 has 17 residues. The germline CDR1 and CDR2 sequences are SGHTA and FQGNSA. V trimming: 5 bases; J trimming: 1 base; junction bases outside the gene matches: 7. CDR3 coding DNA: TGTGCCAGCAGCACCGGGACTAGCGGGCGTCGCACAGATACGCAGTATTTT. Its translation: CASSTGTSGRRTDTQYF.

The gene calls are TRBV4-3 and TRBJ2-3; D remains ambiguous. V lost 1 base, J lost 6 bases, and 11 bases lay in between. In germline, CDR1 is LGHNA, CDR2 YSLEER. This CDR3 is built from 14 residues. The CDR3 here is CASSQGGRADTQYF. The CDR3 coding sequence is TGCGCCAGCAGCCAAGGTGGGCGTGCGGATACGCAGTATTTT.

The V and J genes are TRBV5-4 and TRBJ2-2; 8 nucleotides match TRBD2. Trimming at V came to 2 bases and at J to 4 bases, leaving 4 bases not matched to a gene. Germline CDR1 reads SGHNT; CDR2 reads YYREEE (reference sequence). The CDR3 is made up of 15 amino acids. CDR3 in amino acids: CASSFSGGPTGELFF. The CDR3 coding sequence is TGTGCCAGCAGCTTTTCGGGAGGGCCCACCGGGGAGCTGTTTTTT.

This rearrangement joins TRBV9 to TRBJ2-2; 7 positions match TRBD2. CDR1 is SGDLS and CDR2 is YYNGEE in the germline V gene. The CDR3 extends over 17 amino acids. V shed 0 bases, J shed 1 base, and the junction held 6 bases outside the gene matches. DNA for the CDR3: TGTGCCAGCAGCGTAGGCGGGGGACCCCAGAACACCGGGGAGCTGTTTTTT. It is translated as CASSVGGGPQNTGELFF.

The gene calls are TRBV19 and TRBJ1-5; no firm D call. Germline CDR1 LNHDA, CDR2 SQIVND (reference sequence). V shed 3 bases and J shed 7 bases, with 16 bases lying between them. The CDR3 covers 15 residues. The CDR3 spells CASSMGTKAGQPQHF. The CDR3 DNA is TGTGCCAGTAGTATGGGCACCAAGGCGGGACAGCCCCAGCATTTT.

The V gene is TRBV6-1, the J gene TRBJ2-7; D gene unclear. Per germline, CDR1 MNHNS and CDR2 SASEGT. The CDR3 extends over 14 amino acids. Trimming stripped 7 bases from V and 3 bases from J, with 16 bases between. CDR3 DNA: TGTGCCAGCAAGAGAATAGCCGGAGTCTACGAGCAGTACTTC. It yields the protein CASKRIAGVYEQYF.

The chain is built from TRBV7-3 and TRBJ2-1; possibly TRBD2 for D (6 bases). Germline V gene sequence: CDR1 SGHTA, CDR2 FQGTGA. V shed 4 bases and J shed 5 bases, with 12 bases lying between them. This CDR3 spans 14 amino acids. The DNA of the CDR3 is TGTGCCAGCAGCTCTAGTGGGGGGAACAATGAGCAGTTCTTC. It translates to CASSSSGGNNEQFF.

A remark on this clone: At the DNA level, this CDR3 is encoded by other sequences in the same sample as well. V is TRBV6-5 and J is TRBJ2-7; TRBD2 matches at 8 bases. Per the germline V gene, CDR1 is MNHEY and CDR2 is SVGAGI. The CDR3 consists of 15 residues. Trimming took 0 bases from V and 2 from J; bases not matched to a gene: 3. The CDR3 loop reads CASSYSTSGTYEQYF. The CDR3 nucleotides are TGTGCCAGCAGTTACTCCACTAGCGGCACCTACGAGCAGTACTTC.

This clone appeared many times. The chain carries TRBV6-4 and TRBJ2-3; maybe TRBD2 (5 bases). The germline gives CDR1 MRHNA, CDR2 SNTAGT. The CDR3 contains 14 residues. V dropped 2 bases and J dropped 4 bases, with 10 bases sitting between them. This chain's CDR3 is CASSDTEGADTQYF. The CDR3 nucleotides read TGTGCCAGCAGTGACACCGAGGGCGCAGATACGCAGTATTTT.

The gene calls are TRBV7-8 and TRBJ1-1; D remains unclear. Germline CDR1 and CDR2: SGHVS and FQNEAQ. The CDR3 length is 15 residues. Between the trimmed V and J ends, which lost 5 bases and 4 bases, there was a span of 17 bases. CDR3 amino acids: CASSPDGGSGTEAFF. In nucleotides, the CDR3 is TGTGCCAGCAGCCCTGATGGCGGGAGCGGCACTGAAGCTTTCTTT.

The chain combines TRBV6-1 with TRBJ1-2; 7 nucleotides align to TRBD1. V was clipped by 6 bases and J by 3 bases; unmatched bases: 4. Germline values: CDR1 MNHNS, CDR2 SASEGT. The CDR3 spans 13 residues. Here the CDR3 reads CASRGQADYGYTF. CDR3 DNA: TGTGCCAGCAGAGGACAGGCGGACTATGGCTACACCTTC.

The chain links TRBV29-1 to TRBJ1-2, with TRBD1 matching over 8 bases. CDR1 SQVTM and CDR2 ANQGSEA come from the germline V gene. The CDR3 has 14 amino acids. V shed 1 base, J shed 5 bases, and the junction held 6 bases outside the gene matches. The CDR3 DNA reads as TGCAGCGTTGAAGCTTCGAACAGGGGGTATGGCTACACCTTC. This sequence encodes CSVEASNRGYGYTF.

This clone showed up just once. J is TRBJ1-4 and V is TRBV6-5; 12 nucleotides line up with TRBD1. Germline V gene sequence: CDR1 MNHEY, CDR2 SVGAGI. The CDR3 covers 15 residues. V gave up 8 bases and J gave up 7 bases; unmatched junction bases: 8. The CDR3 is CASPGQGAVSEKLFF. The DNA of the CDR3 is TGTGCCAGCCCGGGACAGGGGGCAGTTAGTGAAAAACTGTTTTTT.

V and J are TRBV7-9 and TRBJ2-3, with 12 bases aligning to TRBD2. The V and J ends lost 5 bases and 2 bases, in that order; junction bases with no gene match: 5. CDR1 and CDR2 (germline): SEHNR, FQNEAQ (reference sequence). This CDR3 has 16 amino acids. This chain's CDR3 is CASSTLAGGITDTQYF. The CDR3 DNA reads as TGTGCCAGCAGCACCCTAGCGGGAGGGATCACAGATACGCAGTATTTT. Drawing the rest from reference TRBV7-9 and TRBJ2-3, the complete variable domain is DTGVSQNPRHKITKRGQNVTFRCDPISEHNRLYWYRQTLGQGPEFLTYFQNEAQLEKSRLLSDRFSAERPKGSFSTLEIQRTEQGDSAMYLCASSTLAGGITDTQYFGPGTRLTVL.

The chain is built from TRBV7-2 and TRBJ2-3; D possibly corresponds to TRBD2 (6 bases). Germline CDR1 and CDR2: SGHTA and FQGNSA. Between the trimmed V and J ends, which lost 5 bases and 7 bases, there was a span of 13 bases. The CDR3 consists of 13 residues. The CDR3, as DNA: TGTGCCAGCAGCCCCCCGGGGGTTAATACGCAGTATTTT. Its protein is CASSPPGVNTQYF.

This chain connects TRBV28 to TRBJ2-5; no reliable D call. The DNA end is more similar to TRBJ2-7, so the J call may be wrong. Germline V CDR1 and CDR2: MDHEN, SYDVKM. This CDR3 contains 13 residues. The CDR3 DNA sequence: TGTGCCAGCAGCGCGGTGTCGGCATACGAGCAGTACTTC. This encodes CASSAVSAYEQYF.

The V and J genes are TRBV7-2 and TRBJ2-3, with 12 bases fitting TRBD2. Per the germline V gene, CDR1 is SGHTA and CDR2 is FQGNSA. Unmatched junction bases numbered 5, after V lost 1 base and J lost 6 bases. The CDR3 consists of 16 residues. The CDR3 sequence: CASSLGASGGVDTQYF. Here the CDR3 DNA reads TGTGCCAGCAGCTTAGGGGCTAGCGGGGGGGTTGATACGCAGTATTTT.